Each of the 24 T cell receptor beta chains below was sequenced from the same sample in a study of blood T cell repertoires in COVID-19 (dated by TCRdb to 2018 to 2021). Library preparation used the immunoSEQ multiplex PCR assay. As stored in TCRdb, this immuneACCESS dataset retains in-frame rearrangements with V and J assigned. A fraction of the clones does not appear; measured against another copy, unresolved V genes explain less than half of the discrepancy, and the remainder lacks a known reason. The sample yields approximately 500,000 clones; approximately 88% were counted once. About 2% of the sample is in the top ten clones. Sequenced input: PBMCs or T cells enriched from blood (not recorded which). These receptors were obtained from a woman in her thirties or forties who had recovered from COVID-19.

The chain recombines TRBV13 with TRBJ2-2; tentatively, D is TRBD2 (6 bases). This CDR3 is built from 16 residues. Germline CDR1 is PRHDT and CDR2 is FYEKMQ (reference sequence). Between the trimmed V and J ends, which lost 5 bases and 1 base, there was a span of 14 bases. This chain's CDR3 is CASSPGRGMNTGELFF. In nucleotides, the CDR3 is TGTGCCAGCAGCCCGGGGCGGGGAATGAACACCGGGGAGCTGTTTTTT.

This chain links TRBV5-5 with TRBJ2-5; 9 bases are shared with TRBD1. The V and J ends lost 4 bases and 7 bases, in that order; junction bases with no gene match: 11. Germline CDR1 SGHKS, CDR2 YYEKEE (reference sequence). The CDR3 runs 15 residues. The CDR3 region is CASSLSGTGSGTQYF. The CDR3 bases are TGTGCCAGCAGCCTTTCCGGGACAGGGAGCGGGACCCAGTACTTC.

This clone appeared a single time. This rearrangement joins TRBV19 to TRBJ2-1; TRBD2 aligns across 7 bases. This CDR3 comprises 14 residues. The germline V gene has CDR1 LNHDA and CDR2 SQIVND (reference sequence). Losses at the gene ends were 3 bases for V and 8 bases for J; bases not matched to a gene: 7. The CDR3 spells CASSIGLGFDEQFF. The CDR3 coding sequence is TGTGCCAGTAGTATCGGACTAGGGTTCGATGAGCAGTTCTTC.

The rearrangement links TRBV5-8 to TRBJ2-1, with D perhaps matching TRBD2 (6 bases). Germline CDR1 is SGHTS and CDR2 is YDEGEE. V lost 4 bases, J lost 8 bases, and 25 bases lay in between. The CDR3 extends over 17 amino acids. The CDR3 DNA is TGTGCCAGCAGCCTGTGGATATCGGGAGTACCTTCCGATGAGCAGTTCTTC. Amino acid sequence: CASSLWISGVPSDEQFF.

V gene TRBV6-1 combines with J gene TRBJ1-6, with D unclear. Looked up from germline, CDR1 is MNHNS and CDR2 is SASEGT. The V end lost 1 base, the J end lost 9 bases, and 7 bases lay between the germline ends. CDR3 length: 13 amino acids. The CDR3 nucleotides read TGTGCCAGCAGTGAAGTGGTGCGTTCACCCCTCCACTTT. Residues: CASSEVVRSPLHF.

This clone was counted once. The chain recombines TRBV4-1 with TRBJ2-2; weak D call: TRBD1 (8 bases). CDR3 length: 16 amino acids. V gave up 4 bases and J gave up 7 bases, with 19 bases separating them. From germline, CDR1 is MGHRA and CDR2 YSYEKL. Here the CDR3 DNA reads TGCGCCAGCAGCCTAGCGGGCAGGGGGCAGGGCGGGGAGCTGTTTTTT. Translating it yields CASSLAGRGQGGELFF.

The V call is TRBV6-5, the J call TRBJ1-5; no clear D gene. With 6 bases removed from V and 5 bases from J, the gap between germline ends came to 14 bases. The CDR3 runs 14 residues. The V gene's germline CDR1 is MNHEY and CDR2 SVGAGI. CDR3 sequence reads: CASRSSVGDQPQHF. DNA for the CDR3: TGTGCCAGCAGGTCCTCGGTTGGTGATCAGCCCCAGCATTTT.

The rearrangement uses TRBV7-2 and TRBJ2-7; D possibly corresponds to TRBD1 (6 bases). CDR3 size: 14 residues. CDR1 SGHTA and CDR2 FQGNSA come from the germline V gene. Deletions cut 1 base from V and 3 bases from J, with 10 bases between. The CDR3 DNA follows: TGTGCCAGCAGCTTAGAGCAGGGGTTCTACGAGCAGTACTTC. Encoded protein: CASSLEQGFYEQYF. Supplemented by reference TRBV7-2 and TRBJ2-7, the full variable domain reads GAGVSQSPSNKVTEKGKDVELRCDPISGHTALYWYRQSLGQGLEFLIYFQGNSAPDKSGLPSDRFSAERTGGSVSTLTIQRTQQEDSAVYLCASSLEQGFYEQYFGPGTRLTVT.

This chain connects TRBV6-5 to TRBJ2-7; 8 bases fit TRBD2. Germline V gene lookup returns CDR1 MNHEY and CDR2 SVGAGI. V lost 2 bases and J lost 2; bases outside the gene matches: 5. The CDR3 consists of 15 residues. The CDR3 DNA reads as TGTGCCAGCAGTTACGCGAAAGCGGGAGCCTACGAGCAGTACTTC. Its protein product is CASSYAKAGAYEQYF.

This chain connects TRBV12-5 to TRBJ2-1; 11 bases map to TRBD2. Per the germline V gene, CDR1 is LGHNT and CDR2 is FRNRAP. V gave up 4 bases and J gave up 5 bases; unmatched junction bases: 4. There are 15 residues in the CDR3. CDR3 nucleotides: TGTGCTAGTGGTTCGGGACTAGCGGAAAACAATGAGCAGTTCTTC. Its protein product is CASGSGLAENNEQFF.

The chain has TRBV27 and TRBJ2-7, with 10 bases matching TRBD1. CDR3 length: 17 amino acids. The V gene end was trimmed by 2 bases and the J gene end by 1 base; junction bases not matched to a gene: 8. CDR1 and CDR2 (germline): MNHEY, SMNVEV (reference sequence). CDR3: CASSLAFRTGGSYEQYF. In DNA, the CDR3 is TGTGCCAGCAGTTTAGCGTTTAGGACAGGGGGTTCCTACGAGCAGTACTTC.

This chain uses TRBV2 with TRBJ1-2; 12 bases map to TRBD1. The CDR3 length is 15 residues. With 6 bases clipped from V and 4 bases from J, the junction kept 6 bases outside the gene matches. CDR1 is SNHLY and CDR2 is FYNNEI in the germline V gene. The CDR3 protein is CASRLGQGASYGYTF. In DNA form, the CDR3 reads TGTGCCAGCAGGTTGGGACAGGGGGCGTCCTATGGCTACACCTTC. The whole variable domain, remainder taken from reference TRBV2 and TRBJ1-2, is EPEVTQTPSHQVTQMGQEVILRCVPISNHLYFYWYRQILGQKVEFLVSFYNNEISEKSEIFDDQFSVERPDGSNFTLKIRSTKLEDSAMYFCASRLGQGASYGYTFGSGTRLTVV.

This rearrangement joins TRBV4-3 to TRBJ2-3; 9 bases map to TRBD2. Germline CDR1 LGHNA, CDR2 YSLEER. V was pared by 3 bases and J by 2 bases, with 6 bases of the junction left unmatched. This CDR3 region has 16 residues. CDR3 nucleotide sequence: TGCGCCAGCAGCCAGGGGGGCGGGAGGGCCACAGATACGCAGTATTTT. Protein sequence: CASSQGGGRATDTQYF.

The chain couples TRBV3-1 (or the pseudogene TRBV3-2) to TRBJ2-7; 8 positions agree with TRBD1. J was trimmed by 6 bases and V by 4 bases; bases with no gene match: 8. CDR3 size: 14 residues. Germline values: CDR1 LGHDT, CDR2 YNNKEL (reference sequence). CDR3 sequence (DNA): TGTGCCAGCAGCCCCGGCCAGGGGGCAGGCGAGCAGTACTTC. Translation gives CASSPGQGAGEQYF.

V usage is TRBV27 and J usage is TRBJ2-2, with TRBD2 matching 9 bases. The germline gives CDR1 MNHEY, CDR2 SMNVEV (reference sequence). Losses at the gene ends were 1 base for V and 6 bases for J; bases not matched to a gene: 6. The CDR3 length is 16 residues. CDR3 sequence reads: CASSLYAGGPPGELFF. The CDR3 coding sequence is TGTGCCAGCAGTTTATACGCGGGAGGGCCCCCCGGGGAGCTGTTTTTT.

The rearrangement joins TRBV4-1 to TRBJ1-3, with TRBD1 as a possible D gene (6 bases). Germline V gene data show CDR1 as MGHRA and CDR2 as YSYEKL. Trimming pared 4 bases from V and 2 bases from J, leaving 24 bases between. The CDR3 is made up of 19 amino acids. The CDR3: CASSRVRGVTGSPGNTIYF. As DNA, the CDR3 is TGCGCCAGCAGCCGCGTAAGAGGAGTAACAGGGTCTCCTGGAAACACCATATATTTT.

The CDR3, as DNA: TGTGCCAGCAGCGTAGGAGAGGTAGATTCACCCCTCCACTTT. Translation gives CASSVGEVDSPLHF. The chain is built from TRBV9 and TRBJ1-6; D unresolved. V lost 0 bases and J 8 bases, leaving 9 bases between the germline ends. The CDR3 totals 14 residues. Per the germline V gene, CDR1 is SGDLS and CDR2 is YYNGEE.

The chain joins TRBV9 to TRBJ2-3; D remains ambiguous. Germline assignment: CDR1 SGDLS and CDR2 YYNGEE. Trimming left V 2 bases short and J 6 bases short, with 4 bases between. The CDR3 length is 11 residues. In nucleotides, the CDR3 is TGTGCCAGCAGCGTCGGGGATACGCAGTATTTT. Its translation is CASSVGDTQYF.

The chain recombines TRBV18 with TRBJ1-2; D is possibly TRBD1 (6 bases). The germline V and J ends were trimmed by 3 bases and 4 bases, with 12 bases remaining between them. The germline CDR1 and CDR2 sequences are KGHSH and LQKENI. This CDR3 is 14 amino acids long. The CDR3 bases are TGTGCCAGCTCACCGACAGGTGAGGTCTATGGCTACACCTTC. Protein: CASSPTGEVYGYTF.

V and J are TRBV6-4 and TRBJ2-2, with TRBD2 matching over 8 bases. The CDR3 sequence is 13 residues long. V lost 5 bases, J lost 4 bases, and 0 bases stayed unmatched. Germline CDR1 and CDR2: MRHNA and SNTAGT. The CDR3 nucleotides are TGTGCCAGCAGTAGCGGGAGCACCGGGGAGCTGTTTTTT. It yields the protein CASSSGSTGELFF.

The chain combines TRBV3-1 (or the pseudogene TRBV3-2) with TRBJ2-1; 7 bases align to TRBD2. With 1 base clipped from V and 0 bases from J, the junction kept 0 bases outside the gene matches. From germline, CDR1 is LGHDT and CDR2 YNNKEL (reference sequence). The CDR3 runs 15 residues. CDR3 sequence (DNA): TGTGCCAGCAGCCAAGGGACTAGCTCCTACAATGAGCAGTTCTTC. Translated: CASSQGTSSYNEQFF.

The chain links TRBV6-5 to TRBJ1-1; D is uncertain. With 0 bases removed from V and 0 bases from J, the gap between germline ends came to 11 bases. Germline loops: CDR1 MNHEY, CDR2 SVGAGI. The CDR3 runs to 16 residues. The CDR3 protein is CASSYSRHLMNTEAFF. DNA of the CDR3: TGTGCCAGCAGTTACTCGAGACACCTCATGAACACTGAAGCTTTCTTT.

The rearrangement joins TRBV15 to TRBJ1-2; the D is unclear. The CDR3 length is 13 residues. With 0 bases removed from V and 6 bases from J, the gap between germline ends came to 8 bases. Germline V lookup: CDR1 LNHNV, CDR2 YYDKDF (reference sequence). Written as DNA, the CDR3 is TGTGCCACCAGCAGAGATAGTTATCATGGCTACACCTTC. Its protein product is CATSRDSYHGYTF.

The chain links TRBV6-5 to TRBJ2-1; D not resolved. The CDR3 has 14 amino acids. Trimming left V 0 bases short and J 5 bases short, with 8 bases between. The germline CDR1 and CDR2 sequences are MNHEY and SVGAGI. The CDR3: CASSYSSRDNEQFF. CDR3 bases: TGTGCCAGCAGTTACTCATCTAGAGACAATGAGCAGTTCTTC.